Listed below are T cell receptor beta chains from one sample, sequenced in a study of blood T cells in healthy people across ages. In TCRdb, the 5' RACE reads were re-called with MiXCR into one record per CDR3 protein. The table records 980,000 or so distinct CDR3 sequences, about 48% of them present only once. The sample comprised blood. All receptors derive from a man between 25 and 39 years old in good health. CDR3s include the opening cysteine and the closing phenylalanine or tryptophan. The order of the fields is J gene, clone size, D gene, V gene, CDR3 DNA, CDR3 protein. A D gene is named only where the DNA matches it firmly. The listing skips clone size in some rows; elsewhere it reads once, few, many or a size class.

TRBJ1-2,once,TRBD1,TRBV6-5,TGTGCCAGCAGGGCCGGGACAGGGTTCTATGGCTACACCTTC,CASRAGTGFYGYTF
TRBJ1-5,NA,NA,TRBV29-1,TGCAGCGTTTCCGGGACCGTAAGCAATCAGCCCCAGCATTTT,CSVSGTVSNQPQHF
TRBJ2-7,NA,TRBD1,TRBV7-2,TGTGCCAGCAGCTACGACCCGCCGGGACAGGGGTCCTACGAGCAGTACTTC,CASSYDPPGQGSYEQYF
TRBJ1-1,NA,TRBD1,TRBV7-2,TGTGCCAGCAGCGCCCAGGGGGCGCGAACTGAAGCTTTCTTT,CASSAQGARTEAFF
TRBJ2-7,few,TRBD1,TRBV4-3,TGCGCCAGCAGCCTTGGCCCCCGGGACAGTACCTACGAGCAGTACTTC,CASSLGPRDSTYEQYF
TRBJ2-1,few,NA,TRBV5-6,TGTGCCAGCAGCTTGGTTCGGGGTGAAGGGAATGAGCAGTTCTTC,CASSLVRGEGNEQFF
TRBJ2-1,NA,TRBD2,TRBV3-1,TGTGCCTCCAGAGGGCTAGCGGGGGCCTCCTACAATGAGCAGTTCTTC,CASRGLAGASYNEQFF
TRBJ2-4,few,NA,TRBV7-9,TGTGCCAGCAGCAAACAGGGATATAGGACCAAAAACATTCAGTACTTC,CASSKQGYRTKNIQYF
TRBJ2-7,NA,NA,TRBV4-1,TGCGCCAGCAGCCAAGACCAGGGTGCTAGCTCCTACAATGAGCAGTACTTC,CASSQDQGASSYNEQYF
TRBJ2-4,NA,NA,TRBV5-1,TGCGCCAGCAGCCTGGACCGGACAGTCAAAAACATTCAGTACTTC,CASSLDRTVKNIQYF
TRBJ2-3,few,NA,TRBV11-2,TGTGCCAGCTCGAAGGCAGATACGCAGTATTTT,CASSKADTQYF
TRBJ1-2,NA,TRBD1,TRBV2,TGTGCCAGCCAGGGGGCATGGGGTGGCTACACCTTC,CASQGAWGGYTF
TRBJ2-3,NA,NA,TRBV27,TGTGCCAGCAGTTGGGCGGGGGCTGTAACAGATACGCAGTATTTT,CASSWAGAVTDTQYF
TRBJ1-1,NA,NA,TRBV3-1,TGTGCCAGCAGCCAAGATGGTCCAGGGAGGACTGAAGCTTTCTTT,CASSQDGPGRTEAFF
TRBJ2-3,NA,TRBD2,TRBV12-3/TRBV12-4,TGTGCCAGCAGTTATGGGACTAGCGGGGGGGCAAATACGCAGTATTTT,CASSYGTSGGANTQYF
TRBJ2-7,once,NA,TRBV20-1,TGCAGTGCTAGACAGCCAAACTACGAGCAGTACTTC,CSARQPNYEQYF
TRBJ1-1,NA,TRBD1,TRBV3-1,TGTGCCAGCAGCAAAGGACAGGGTATGGCTGAAGCTTTCTTT,CASSKGQGMAEAFF
TRBJ2-4,NA,NA,TRBV28,TGTGCCAGCAGTTTGACTCTACTAGCCAAAAACATTCAGTACTTC,CASSLTLLAKNIQYF
TRBJ2-3,NA,NA,TRBV7-9,TGTGCCAGCAGCTTAGAGTTAGGCGATACGCAGTATTTT,CASSLELGDTQYF
TRBJ1-5,few,NA,TRBV6-5,TGTGCCAGCAGTATGTTTGGGCCGAACAATCAGCCCCAGCATTTT,CASSMFGPNNQPQHF
TRBJ1-5,few,NA,TRBV21-1,TGTGCCAGCAGCATTTCTCAGCCCCAGCATTTT,CASSISQPQHF
TRBJ1-5,NA,NA,TRBV4-3,TGCGCCAGCAGCCAATATTTATCAGGGAATCAGCCCCAGCATTTT,CASSQYLSGNQPQHF
TRBJ2-7,NA,TRBD1,TRBV12-3/TRBV12-4,TGTGCCAGCAGTTTCAGACAGGGGGTCCCGTACGAGCAGTACTTC,CASSFRQGVPYEQYF
TRBJ1-1,NA,NA,TRBV15,TGTGCCACCAGCGGGGCCCACACTGAAGCTTTCTTT,CATSGAHTEAFF
TRBJ1-2,NA,NA,TRBV28,TGTGCCAGCAGTTTGTCGTTAGGGTATGGCTACACCTTC,CASSLSLGYGYTF
TRBJ2-7,NA,NA,TRBV28,TGTGCCAGCATCGGGCAGTTCTACGAGCAGTACTTC,CASIGQFYEQYF
TRBJ2-1,NA,TRBD1,TRBV18,TGTGCCAGCTCACGGCTTTGGGGACAGGGCTACAATGAGCAGTTCTTC,CASSRLWGQGYNEQFF
TRBJ2-7,NA,TRBD1,TRBV28,TGTGCCAGCACCCCAGGGGGGACAGGGTACTACGAGCAGTACTTC,CASTPGGTGYYEQYF
TRBJ2-7,NA,NA,TRBV6-5,TGTGCCAGCAGTGACCACACCGCAGGAACCTACGAGCAGTACTTC,CASSDHTAGTYEQYF
TRBJ2-7,NA,TRBD2,TRBV9,TGTGCCAGCAGCGTAGCGGCTAGCGGGACATACGAGCAGTACTTC,CASSVAASGTYEQYF
TRBJ1-5,few,NA,TRBV5-6,TGTGCCAGCAGCTCCCTTACTGACAGGTTCTGGAATCAGCCCCAGCATTTT,CASSSLTDRFWNQPQHF
TRBJ2-1,many,TRBD1,TRBV7-9,TGTGCCAGCAGCATGAAGGACAGGACACCTAGGCACGATGAGCAGTTCTTC,CASSMKDRTPRHDEQFF
TRBJ2-7,NA,NA,TRBV3-1,TGTGCCAGCAGCCAAGCGGCGGGAACCTACGAGCAGTACTTC,CASSQAAGTYEQYF
TRBJ1-1,NA,NA,TRBV4-3,TGCGCCAGCAGCCAAGGGGACGGCTGGGGCACTGAAGCTTTCTTT,CASSQGDGWGTEAFF
TRBJ2-7,NA,NA,TRBV29-1,TGCAACCAACCGAATAGCAGATATCCCTACGAGCAGTACTTC,CNQPNSRYPYEQYF
TRBJ2-1,few,NA,TRBV7-2,TGTGCCAGCAGCTTGTCTCGGGACAACAATGAGCAGTTCTTC,CASSLSRDNNEQFF
TRBJ2-7,NA,TRBD1,TRBV3-1,TGTGCCAGCAGCCAAGAAAGTTTACAGGGGACCTCCTACGAGCAGTACTTC,CASSQESLQGTSYEQYF
TRBJ2-3,NA,NA,TRBV5-1,TGCGCCAGCAGCTTGGACACAGGGATTGAGGGCACAGATACGCAGTATTTT,CASSLDTGIEGTDTQYF
TRBJ2-1,NA,NA,TRBV5-1,TGCGCCAGCAGCCGTCTAGGTGGGGCCAATGAGCAGTTCTTC,CASSRLGGANEQFF
TRBJ1-1,few,NA,TRBV11-2,TGTGCCAGCAGCTGGGGGGACACTGAAGCTTTCTTT,CASSWGDTEAFF
TRBJ1-1,few,NA,TRBV5-1,TGCGCCAGCAGCAGCCAACCCGGCGACCTGAACACTGAAGCTTTCTTT,CASSSQPGDLNTEAFF
TRBJ2-7,NA,NA,TRBV12-3/TRBV12-4,TGTGCCAGCAGACAGGCTGGGCGGAACGAGCAGTACTTC,CASRQAGRNEQYF
TRBJ1-5,NA,TRBD1,TRBV3-1,TGTGCCAGCAGCCAAGCTACCGGGACAGGTTTAAATCAGCCCCAGCATTTT,CASSQATGTGLNQPQHF
TRBJ1-1,NA,NA,TRBV12-3/TRBV12-4,TGTGCCAGCAGTTCGGGAGGGGTGAGAACTGAAGCTTTCTTT,CASSSGGVRTEAFF
TRBJ2-7,NA,TRBD1,TRBV4-1,TGCGCCAGTAGCCAGACAGGACAGGCTGTTTACGAGCAGTACTTC,CASSQTGQAVYEQYF
TRBJ2-1,medium-sized,TRBD2,TRBV4-2,TGTGCCAGCAGCCAAGATGGGACTAGCGCCTACAATGAGCAGTTCTTC,CASSQDGTSAYNEQFF
TRBJ2-2,few,NA,TRBV11-3,TGTGCCAGCCAGTATCAGGCGAACACCGGGGAGCTGTTTTTT,CASQYQANTGELFF
TRBJ1-2,NA,NA,TRBV4-3,TGCGCCAGCAACCAAGATTGGGGGGGTGTGGGCTATGGCTACACCTTC,CASNQDWGGVGYGYTF
TRBJ1-2,once,NA,TRBV18,TGTGCCAGCTCACACGAAGGAACCTATGGCTACACCTTC,CASSHEGTYGYTF
TRBJ1-1,NA,NA,TRBV29-1,TGCAGCGTTCGGGGGACACCAGCTGCCCTGAACACTGAAGCTTTCTTT,CSVRGTPAALNTEAFF
TRBJ2-2,NA,NA,TRBV7-2,TGTGCCAGCAGCGTGTCAGATGCCACCGGGGAGCTGTTTTTT,CASSVSDATGELFF
TRBJ1-2,once,NA,TRBV29-1,TGCAGCGTTGACCCGGGGGCGCCGGATGGCTACACCTTC,CSVDPGAPDGYTF
TRBJ2-3,few,NA,TRBV10-3,TGTGCCATGAGCGCGGACAGCACAGATACGCAGTATTTT,CAMSADSTDTQYF
TRBJ2-7,NA,NA,TRBV6-5,TGTGCCAGCAGTTACTCCATCCGGGGTGAGGTTTACGAGCAGTACTTC,CASSYSIRGEVYEQYF
TRBJ2-7,few,TRBD2,TRBV6-5,TGTGCCAGCAGTTACTCTTCGACGGGGGGCTCCTACGAGCAGTACTTC,CASSYSSTGGSYEQYF